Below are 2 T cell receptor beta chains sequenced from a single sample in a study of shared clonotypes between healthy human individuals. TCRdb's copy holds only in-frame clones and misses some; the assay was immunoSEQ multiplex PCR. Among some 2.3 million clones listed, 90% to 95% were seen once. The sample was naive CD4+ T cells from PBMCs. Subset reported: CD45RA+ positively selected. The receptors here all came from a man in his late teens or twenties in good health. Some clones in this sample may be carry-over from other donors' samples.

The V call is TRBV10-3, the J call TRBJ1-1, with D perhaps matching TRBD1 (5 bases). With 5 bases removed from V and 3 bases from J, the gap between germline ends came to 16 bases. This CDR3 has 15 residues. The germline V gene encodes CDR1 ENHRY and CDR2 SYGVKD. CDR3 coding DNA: TGTGCCATCAGTCCTAGGGAACAGGATGACACTGAAGCTTTCTTT. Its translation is CAISPREQDDTEAFF.

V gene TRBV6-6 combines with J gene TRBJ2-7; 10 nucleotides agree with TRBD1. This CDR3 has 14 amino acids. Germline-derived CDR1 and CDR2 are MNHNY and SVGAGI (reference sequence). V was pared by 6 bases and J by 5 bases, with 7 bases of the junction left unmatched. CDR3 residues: CASRKGQGIHEQYF. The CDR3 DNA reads TGTGCCAGCAGAAAGGGACAGGGGATCCACGAGCAGTACTTC.